The 7 T cell receptor beta chains presented below share a single source sample, sequenced in a study of Tregs in tolerant kidney transplant recipients. Clones were sequenced by immunoSEQ multiplex PCR, and TCRdb holds only the in-frame ones, with some missing. In the table there are about 240,000 clones, about 86% of which are singletons. Material for sequencing was CD4+ T cells from blood. The receptors here all came from a human donor in good health.

The chain combines TRBV4-2 with TRBJ2-2, with 9 bases identical to TRBD1. Germline CDR1 reads LGHNA; CDR2 reads YNFKEQ. This CDR3 has 17 amino acids. Trimming at V came to 0 bases and at J to 6 bases, leaving 8 bases not matched to a gene. The CDR3 sequence: CASSQDMGTGSAGELFF. CDR3 nucleotides: TGTGCCAGCAGCCAAGATATGGGGACAGGGTCCGCCGGGGAGCTGTTTTTT.

V gene TRBV18 combines with J gene TRBJ2-7; D call uncertain. V lost 2 bases and J 6 bases, leaving 11 bases between the germline ends. In germline, CDR1 is KGHSH, CDR2 LQKENI. This CDR3 comprises 13 residues. CDR3 sequence (DNA): TGTGCCAGCTCACCAGTCCAAGCTTCCGAGCAGTACTTC. This gives the protein CASSPVQASEQYF.

This chain links TRBV7-9 with TRBJ1-2; D is uncertain. Germline lookup yields CDR1 SEHNR and CDR2 FQNEAQ (reference sequence). The V gene lost 2 bases and the J gene lost 2 bases, with 9 bases spanning the gap. This CDR3 spans 14 amino acids. The CDR3: CASSLSPGNYGYTF. The CDR3 nucleotides are TGTGCCAGCAGCTTAAGCCCCGGGAACTATGGCTACACCTTC.

V usage is TRBV12-5 and J usage is TRBJ2-7; D might be TRBD2 (6 bases). Looked up from germline, CDR1 is LGHNT and CDR2 is FRNRAP. CDR3 size: 12 residues. V shed 6 bases and J shed 6 bases, with 12 bases lying between them. CDR3 amino acids: CASGQDYGEQYF. Here the CDR3 DNA reads TGTGCTAGTGGCCAGGACTATGGCGAGCAGTACTTC.

The chain uses TRBV11-2 and TRBJ2-3, with D unresolved. CDR1 and CDR2 (germline): SGHAT, FQNNGV. The CDR3 has 11 residues. V lost 4 bases and J 8 bases, leaving 7 bases between the germline ends. CDR3 residues: CASSSPGTQYF. The CDR3 DNA reads TGTGCCAGCAGCTCCCCCGGTACGCAGTATTTT.

The V call is TRBV5-5, the J call TRBJ1-1, with D hard to call. Germline V gene data show CDR1 as SGHKS and CDR2 as YYEKEE (reference sequence). The CDR3 sequence is 13 residues long. V gave up 4 bases and J gave up 1 base, with 8 bases separating them. This CDR3 reads CASSQVPNTEAFF. The CDR3 DNA reads TGTGCCAGCAGCCAGGTTCCGAACACTGAAGCTTTCTTT.

The chain uses TRBV2 and TRBJ1-2; 7 bases line up with TRBD1. The ends lost 5 bases at V and 8 bases at J; junction bases unmatched: 11. The CDR3 contains 14 residues. The V gene's germline CDR1 is SNHLY and CDR2 FYNNEI. The CDR3 region has the DNA TGTGCCAGCAGTCCACAACCATCGACAGGGGGCTACACCTTC. It specifies CASSPQPSTGGYTF.